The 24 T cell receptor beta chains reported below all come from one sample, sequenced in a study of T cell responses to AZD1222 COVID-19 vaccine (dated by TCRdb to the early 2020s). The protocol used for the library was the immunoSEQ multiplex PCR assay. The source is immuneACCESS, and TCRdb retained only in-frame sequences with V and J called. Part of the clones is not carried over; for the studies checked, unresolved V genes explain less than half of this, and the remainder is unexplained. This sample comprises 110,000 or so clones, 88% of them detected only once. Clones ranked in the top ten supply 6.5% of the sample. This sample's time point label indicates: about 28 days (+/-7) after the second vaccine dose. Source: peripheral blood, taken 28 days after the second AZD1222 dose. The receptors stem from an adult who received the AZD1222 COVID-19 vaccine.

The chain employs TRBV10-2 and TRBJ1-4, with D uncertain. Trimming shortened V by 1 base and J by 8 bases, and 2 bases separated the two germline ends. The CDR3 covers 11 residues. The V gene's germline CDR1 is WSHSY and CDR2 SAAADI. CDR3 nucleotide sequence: TGCGCCAGCAGTGAGTTGGAAAAACTGTTTTTT. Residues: CASSELEKLFF.

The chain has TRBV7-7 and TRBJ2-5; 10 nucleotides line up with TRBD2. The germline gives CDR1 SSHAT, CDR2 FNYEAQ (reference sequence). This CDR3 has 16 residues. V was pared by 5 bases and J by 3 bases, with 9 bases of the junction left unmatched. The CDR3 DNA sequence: TGTGCCAGCAGCCCGGTAAGGACTAGCGGAGAAGAGACCCAGTACTTC. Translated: CASSPVRTSGEETQYF.

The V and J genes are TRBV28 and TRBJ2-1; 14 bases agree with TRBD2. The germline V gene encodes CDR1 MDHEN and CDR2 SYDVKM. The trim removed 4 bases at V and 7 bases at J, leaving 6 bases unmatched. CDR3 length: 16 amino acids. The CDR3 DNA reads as TGTGCCAGCAGTTCACCGACTAGCGGGGGGGGAAATGAGCAGTTCTTC. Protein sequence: CASSSPTSGGGNEQFF.

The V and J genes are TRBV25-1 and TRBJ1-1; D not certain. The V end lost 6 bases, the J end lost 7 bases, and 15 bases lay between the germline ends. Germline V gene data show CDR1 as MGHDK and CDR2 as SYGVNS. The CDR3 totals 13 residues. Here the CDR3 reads CASSIPGRDEAFF. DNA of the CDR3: TGTGCCAGCAGCATCCCGGGGAGGGATGAAGCTTTCTTT.

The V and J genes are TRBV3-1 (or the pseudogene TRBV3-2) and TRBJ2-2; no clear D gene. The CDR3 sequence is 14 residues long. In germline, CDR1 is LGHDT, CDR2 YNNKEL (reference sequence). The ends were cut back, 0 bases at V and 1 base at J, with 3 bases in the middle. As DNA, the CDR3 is TGTGCCAGCAGCCAAGATCGGAACACCGGGGAGCTGTTTTTT. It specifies CASSQDRNTGELFF.

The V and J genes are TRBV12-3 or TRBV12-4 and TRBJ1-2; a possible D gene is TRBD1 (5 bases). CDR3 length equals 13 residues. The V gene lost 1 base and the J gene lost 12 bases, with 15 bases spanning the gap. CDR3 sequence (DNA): TGTGCCAGCAGTTTAGAGGGTCGGCGGGGCAACACCTTC. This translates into CASSLEGRRGNTF.

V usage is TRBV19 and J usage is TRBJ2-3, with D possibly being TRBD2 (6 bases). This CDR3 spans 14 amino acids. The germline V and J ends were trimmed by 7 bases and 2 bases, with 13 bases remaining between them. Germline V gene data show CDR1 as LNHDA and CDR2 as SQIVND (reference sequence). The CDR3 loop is CASTRRGDTDTQYF. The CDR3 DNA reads TGTGCCAGTACTCGGCGGGGCGACACAGATACGCAGTATTTT.

The CDR3 nucleotides read TGTGCCAGCAGCTTGGGACTGACAGGGAGATTAGAGACCCAGTACTTC. Translated, it gives CASSLGLTGRLETQYF. This chain uses TRBV7-2 with TRBJ2-5; D might be TRBD1 (7 bases). CDR3 size: 16 residues. V dropped 3 bases and J dropped 4 bases, with 18 bases sitting between them. CDR1 is SGHTA, CDR2 FQGNSA, per germline.

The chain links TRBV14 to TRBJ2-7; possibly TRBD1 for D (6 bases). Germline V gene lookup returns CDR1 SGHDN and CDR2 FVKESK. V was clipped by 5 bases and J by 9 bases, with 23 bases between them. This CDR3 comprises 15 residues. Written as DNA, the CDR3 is TGTGCCAGCAGCATGTGGGGGCCCTTGATTGACGCGCAGTACTTC. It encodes CASSMWGPLIDAQYF.

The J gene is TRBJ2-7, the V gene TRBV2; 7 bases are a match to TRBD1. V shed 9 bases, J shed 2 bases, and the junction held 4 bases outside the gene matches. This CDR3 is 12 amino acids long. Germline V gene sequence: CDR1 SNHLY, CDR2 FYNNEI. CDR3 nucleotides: TGTGCCAGTGGGGGACAGACCTACGAGCAGTACTTC. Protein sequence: CASGGQTYEQYF. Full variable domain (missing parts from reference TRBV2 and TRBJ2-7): EPEVTQTPSHQVTQMGQEVILRCVPISNHLYFYWYRQILGQKVEFLVSFYNNEISEKSEIFDDQFSVERPDGSNFTLKIRSTKLEDSAMYFCASGGQTYEQYFGPGTRLTVT.

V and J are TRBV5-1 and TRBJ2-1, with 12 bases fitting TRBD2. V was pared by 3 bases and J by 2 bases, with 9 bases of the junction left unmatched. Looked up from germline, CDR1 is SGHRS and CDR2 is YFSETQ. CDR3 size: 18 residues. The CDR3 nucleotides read TGCGCCAGCAGCTCACCCCGACTAGCGGGGGTCACCTACAATGAGCAGTTCTTC. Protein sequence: CASSSPRLAGVTYNEQFF.

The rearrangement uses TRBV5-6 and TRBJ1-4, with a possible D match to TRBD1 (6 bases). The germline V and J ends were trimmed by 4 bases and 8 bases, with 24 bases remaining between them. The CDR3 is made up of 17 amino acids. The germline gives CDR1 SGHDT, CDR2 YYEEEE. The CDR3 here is CASSPGAPNLVQEKLFF. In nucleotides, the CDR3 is TGTGCCAGCAGCCCGGGGGCACCAAACTTGGTACAGGAAAAACTGTTTTTT.

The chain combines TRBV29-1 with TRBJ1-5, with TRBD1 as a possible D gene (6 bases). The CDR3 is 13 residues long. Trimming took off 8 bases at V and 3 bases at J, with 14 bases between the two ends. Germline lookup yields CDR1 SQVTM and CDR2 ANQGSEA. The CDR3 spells CSIIGDNNQPQHF. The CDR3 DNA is TGCAGCATCATCGGGGACAACAATCAGCCCCAGCATTTT.

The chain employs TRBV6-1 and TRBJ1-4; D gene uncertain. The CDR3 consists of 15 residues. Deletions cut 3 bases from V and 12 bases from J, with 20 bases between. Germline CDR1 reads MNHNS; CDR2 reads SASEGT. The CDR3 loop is CASSDQGRPVVELFF. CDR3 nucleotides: TGTGCCAGCAGTGATCAAGGACGGCCGGTCGTGGAACTGTTTTTT.

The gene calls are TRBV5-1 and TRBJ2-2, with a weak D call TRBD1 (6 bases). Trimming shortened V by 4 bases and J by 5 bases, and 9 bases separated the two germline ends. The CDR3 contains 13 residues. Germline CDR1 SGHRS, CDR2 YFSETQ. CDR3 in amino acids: CASSVRGTGELFF. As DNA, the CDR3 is TGCGCCAGCAGCGTGAGGGGGACCGGGGAGCTGTTTTTT.

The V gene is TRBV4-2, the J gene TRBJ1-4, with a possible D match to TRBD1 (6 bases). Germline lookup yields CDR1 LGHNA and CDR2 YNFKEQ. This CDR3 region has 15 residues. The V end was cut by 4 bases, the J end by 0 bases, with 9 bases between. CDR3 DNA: TGTGCCAGCAGCCGGACAGCTGCAACTAATGAAAAACTGTTTTTT. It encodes CASSRTAATNEKLFF.

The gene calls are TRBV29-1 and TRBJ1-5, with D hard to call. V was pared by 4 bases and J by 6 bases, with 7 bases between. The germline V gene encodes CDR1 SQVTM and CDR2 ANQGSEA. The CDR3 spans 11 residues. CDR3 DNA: TGCAGCGTTGGGTCCGGTCAGCCCCAGCATTTT. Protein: CSVGSGQPQHF.

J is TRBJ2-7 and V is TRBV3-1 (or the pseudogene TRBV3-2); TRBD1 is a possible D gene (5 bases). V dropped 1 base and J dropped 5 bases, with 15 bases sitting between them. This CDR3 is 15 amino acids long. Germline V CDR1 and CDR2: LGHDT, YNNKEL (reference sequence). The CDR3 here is CASSQGPRVFHEQYF. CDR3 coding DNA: TGTGCCAGCAGCCAAGGACCCAGGGTATTCCACGAGCAGTACTTC.

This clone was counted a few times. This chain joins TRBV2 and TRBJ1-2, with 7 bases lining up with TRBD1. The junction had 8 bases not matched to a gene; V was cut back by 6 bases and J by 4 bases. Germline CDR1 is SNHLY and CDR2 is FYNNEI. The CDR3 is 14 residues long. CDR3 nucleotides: TGTGCCAGCAGACCTCCGGGACAGCGCTATGGCTACACCTTC. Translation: CASRPPGQRYGYTF.

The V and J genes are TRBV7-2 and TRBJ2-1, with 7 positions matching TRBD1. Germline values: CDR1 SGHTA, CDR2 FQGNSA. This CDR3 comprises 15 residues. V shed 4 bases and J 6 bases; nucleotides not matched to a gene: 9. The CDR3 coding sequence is TGTGCCAGCAGCTCATCACAGGGGTGGGTCAATGAGCAGTTCTTC. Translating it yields CASSSSQGWVNEQFF.

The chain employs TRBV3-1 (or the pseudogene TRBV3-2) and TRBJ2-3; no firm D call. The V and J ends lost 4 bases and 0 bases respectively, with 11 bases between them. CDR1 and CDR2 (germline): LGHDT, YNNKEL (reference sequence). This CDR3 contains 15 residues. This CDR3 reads CASSLGQASTDTQYF. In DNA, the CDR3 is TGTGCCAGCAGCCTAGGGCAGGCTAGCACAGATACGCAGTATTTT.

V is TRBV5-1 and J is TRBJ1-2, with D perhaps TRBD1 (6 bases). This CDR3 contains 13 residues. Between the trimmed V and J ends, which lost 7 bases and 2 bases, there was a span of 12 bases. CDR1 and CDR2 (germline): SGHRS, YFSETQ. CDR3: CASDDGTNYGYTF. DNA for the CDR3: TGCGCCAGCGACGATGGGACAAACTATGGCTACACCTTC. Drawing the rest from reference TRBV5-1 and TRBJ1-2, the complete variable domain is KAGVTQTPRYLIKTRGQQVTLSCSPISGHRSVSWYQQTPGQGLQFLFEYFSETQRNKGNFPGRFSGRQFSNSRSEMNVSTLELGDSALYLCASDDGTNYGYTFGSGTRLTVV.

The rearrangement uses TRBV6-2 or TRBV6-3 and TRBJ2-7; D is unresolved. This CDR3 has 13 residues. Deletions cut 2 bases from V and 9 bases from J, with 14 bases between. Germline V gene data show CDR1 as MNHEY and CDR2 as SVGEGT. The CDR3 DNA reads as TGTGCCAGCAGTTACGCATTCCGCCCCTGGCAGTACTTC. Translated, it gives CASSYAFRPWQYF.

CDR3 protein: CASSLERNTEAFF. As DNA, the CDR3 is TGTGCCAGCAGCTTAGAAAGGAACACTGAAGCTTTCTTT. The chain joins TRBV7-8 to TRBJ1-1, with D uncertain. Germline lookup yields CDR1 SGHVS and CDR2 FQNEAQ. The V end was cut by 1 base, the J end by 1 base, with 4 bases between. The CDR3 covers 13 residues.